These 30 T cell receptor beta chains were sequenced from one sample in a study of T cell repertoires in aging, cancer and after chemotherapy. Rearranged V-D-J TRB sequences were amplified with a mixed TRB-A/B primer pool. TCRdb reprocessed the multiplex PCR reads via MiXCR and lists one record per CDR3 protein. The sample holds about 15,000 distinct CDR3 sequences; roughly 53% are singletons and the top ten take roughly 10%. TCR beta rearrangements were amplified from peripheral blood genomic DNA. The sample comprised blood. The source of these receptors is a human donor in good health.

This clonotype came up a few times. This chain connects TRBV29-1 to TRBJ2-7; 10 bases agree with TRBD2. Germline V gives CDR1 SQVTM, CDR2 ANQGSEA. V gave up 4 bases and J gave up 2 bases; unmatched junction bases: 8. This CDR3 has 15 residues. The CDR3 DNA sequence: TGCAGCGTTGCGGCTAGCGGGAGTATAGCCTACGAGCAGTACTTC. Amino acid sequence: CSVAASGSIAYEQYF.

This clonotype was recorded a few times. This chain connects TRBV29-1 to TRBJ2-7; 13 bases line up with TRBD2. V dropped 6 bases and J dropped 5; count of bases not matched to a gene: 4. The CDR3 contains 13 residues. Germline-derived CDR1 and CDR2 are SQVTM and ANQGSEA. The CDR3 region is CSVTSGRVHEQYF. For the CDR3, the DNA is TGCAGCGTAACTAGCGGGAGGGTTCACGAGCAGTACTTC.

This clonotype showed up just a few times. The chain carries TRBV29-1 and TRBJ2-1; a weak D match, TRBD2 (6 bases). Trimming pared 0 bases from V and 7 bases from J, leaving 13 bases between. Germline CDR1 SQVTM, CDR2 ANQGSEA. The length of the CDR3 is 14 residues. CDR3 protein: CSVEDWGRGNEQFF. CDR3 bases: TGCAGCGTTGAAGATTGGGGACGGGGGAATGAGCAGTTCTTC.

The chain couples TRBV27 to TRBJ2-5; no definite D call. Trimming removed 1 base from V and 2 bases from J, with 8 bases in between. Germline CDR1 is MNHEY and CDR2 is SMNVEV (reference sequence). The CDR3 totals 14 residues. CDR3 DNA sequence: TGTGCCAGCAGTTTATTGATGTCTCAAGAGACCCAGTACTTC. Its translation is CASSLLMSQETQYF.

The chain recombines TRBV12-3 or TRBV12-4 with TRBJ2-1; 7 nucleotides line up with TRBD1. J was trimmed by 5 bases and V by 0 bases; bases with no gene match: 4. The CDR3 spans 15 residues. The CDR3 DNA sequence: TGTGCCAGCAGTTTAGCTGACAGGGCCCACAATGAGCAGTTCTTC. Its translation is CASSLADRAHNEQFF.

This clonotype was seen only once. The chain uses TRBV11-1 and TRBJ2-3; TRBD2 matches 10 bases. This CDR3 has 16 amino acids. V lost 4 bases and J lost 0; bases outside the gene matches: 4. Germline V gene data show CDR1 as SGHAT and CDR2 as FQDESV (reference sequence). The CDR3: CASSSLTSGSTDTQYF. The CDR3 bases are TGTGCCAGCAGCTCGCTGACTAGCGGGAGCACAGATACGCAGTATTTT.

This clonotype was observed a few times. The chain carries TRBV19 and TRBJ1-4; no clear D. There are 14 residues in the CDR3. The germline CDR1 and CDR2 sequences are LNHDA and SQIVND (reference sequence). V lost 8 bases and J lost 5, with 15 bases in between. CDR3 loop: CASRRTGGNEKLFF. The CDR3 DNA reads as TGTGCCAGTCGGCGGACGGGAGGGAATGAAAAACTGTTTTTT. Combining the CDR3 with reference TRBV19 and TRBJ1-4 gives the whole variable domain DGGITQSPKYLFRKEGQNVTLSCEQNLNHDAMYWYRQDPGQGLRLIYYSQIVNDFQKGDIAEGYSVSREKKESFPLTVTSAQKNPTAFYLCASRRTGGNEKLFFGSGTQLSVL.

This clonotype was recorded once. The gene calls are TRBV4-3 and TRBJ2-1; D not certain. The CDR3 sequence is 15 residues long. Trimming took off 0 bases at V and 4 bases at J, with 10 bases between the two ends. Germline assignment: CDR1 LGHNA and CDR2 YSLEER. The CDR3 DNA follows: TGCGCCAGCAGCCAAGAATTTGGGCAGTACAATGAGCAGTTCTTC. It codes for CASSQEFGQYNEQFF.

The V and J genes are TRBV5-6 and TRBJ1-2; maybe TRBD1 (5 bases). Germline V gene data show CDR1 as SGHDT and CDR2 as YYEEEE. V dropped 0 bases and J dropped 2 bases, with 11 bases sitting between them. The CDR3 is 15 amino acids. CDR3 protein: CASSLGTGQNYGYTF. The CDR3 nucleotides read TGTGCCAGCAGCTTGGGAACAGGACAAAACTATGGCTACACCTTC.

This chain uses TRBV27 with TRBJ2-7, with D unresolved. Deletions cut 0 bases from V and 0 bases from J, with 6 bases between. The CDR3 contains 14 residues. Looked up from germline, CDR1 is MNHEY and CDR2 is SMNVEV (reference sequence). CDR3: CASSLSAASYEQYF. CDR3 DNA sequence: TGTGCCAGCAGTTTATCGGCCGCCTCCTACGAGCAGTACTTC.

The chain combines TRBV5-4 with TRBJ2-5, with 7 bases aligning to TRBD2. This CDR3 comprises 15 residues. Trimming cost V 2 bases and J 1 base; bases outside gene matches: 5. CDR1 is SGHNT, CDR2 YYREEE, per germline (reference sequence). DNA for the CDR3: TGTGCCAGCAGCTTCTATGGCGGGAGCCAAGAGACCCAGTACTTC. This translates into CASSFYGGSQETQYF. The full variable domain, its missing parts supplied by reference TRBV5-4 and TRBJ2-5, is ETGVTQSPTHLIKTRGQQVTLRCSSQSGHNTVSWYQQALGQGPQFIFQYYREEENGRGNFPPRFSGLQFPNYSSELNVNALELDDSALYLCASSFYGGSQETQYFGPGTRLLVL.

This clonotype showed up just a few times. The chain couples TRBV19 to TRBJ1-4, with 9 positions matching TRBD1. Germline trimming cut 5 bases from V and 4 bases from J; bases unmatched to any gene: 5. The CDR3 contains 15 residues. Germline assignment: CDR1 LNHDA and CDR2 SQIVND (reference sequence). CDR3: CASSYGTGINEKLFF. The DNA for the CDR3 is TGTGCCAGTAGTTACGGGACAGGGATTAATGAAAAACTGTTTTTT.

This chain joins TRBV6-5 and TRBJ2-5; 8 bases are a match to TRBD2. Trimming at V came to 6 bases and at J to 2 bases, leaving 11 bases not matched to a gene. Germline V CDR1 and CDR2: MNHEY, SVGAGI. The length of the CDR3 is 16 residues. CDR3 DNA: TGTGCCAGCAGCACCAGGTCGGGGGGGAAACAAGAGACCCAGTACTTC. Its protein is CASSTRSGGKQETQYF.

V usage is TRBV30 and J usage is TRBJ1-4, with TRBD1 matching 8 bases. With V trimmed by 1 base and J by 7 bases, 5 bases remained unmatched. Germline V gene lookup returns CDR1 GTSNPN and CDR2 SVGIG (reference sequence). The CDR3 extends over 14 amino acids. CDR3 region: CAWSGQGLGEKLFF. The CDR3 DNA follows: TGTGCCTGGAGTGGACAGGGGTTAGGTGAAAAACTGTTTTTT.

V gene TRBV11-1 combines with J gene TRBJ2-5; D remains ambiguous. Germline CDR1 SGHAT, CDR2 FQDESV (reference sequence). V was pared by 5 bases and J by 1 base, with 5 bases between. This CDR3 spans 12 amino acids. In DNA, the CDR3 is TGTGCCAGCAGCCCCAGCCAAGAGACCCAGTACTTC. Residues: CASSPSQETQYF.

This chain links TRBV6-1 with TRBJ1-4; D gene unclear. CDR3 length equals 17 residues. Between the trimmed V and J ends, which lost 4 bases and 8 bases, there was a span of 23 bases. In germline, CDR1 is MNHNS, CDR2 SASEGT. This chain's CDR3 is CASSAGLPGSPEEKLFF. In DNA, the CDR3 is TGTGCCAGCAGTGCCGGACTTCCCGGAAGCCCTGAGGAAAAACTGTTTTTT.

A few counts support this clonotype. This sequence joins TRBV6-6 and TRBJ2-3; tentatively, D is TRBD2 (6 bases). Germline V lookup: CDR1 MNHNY, CDR2 SVGAGI (reference sequence). The length of the CDR3 is 15 residues. The ends were cut back, 6 bases at V and 2 bases at J, with 15 bases in the middle. In DNA form, the CDR3 reads TGTGCCAGCAGGCTCCGCTCGGGGGACACAGATACGCAGTATTTT. It encodes CASRLRSGDTDTQYF.

Here the CDR3 DNA reads TGTGCCAGCAGTTTATCTAAGGGAGTGAGGCCTCAGCCCCAGCATTTT. This sequence encodes CASSLSKGVRPQPQHF. The chain is built from TRBV27 and TRBJ1-5, with unresolved D. Trimming shortened V by 0 bases and J by 6 bases, and 15 bases separated the two germline ends. The CDR3 extends over 16 amino acids. Germline CDR1 is MNHEY and CDR2 is SMNVEV (reference sequence).

This rearrangement joins TRBV13 to TRBJ2-1; D could derive from TRBD1 or TRBD2 (5 bases each). CDR3 length equals 13 residues. Per the germline V gene, CDR1 is PRHDT and CDR2 is FYEKMQ (reference sequence). With 5 bases removed from V and 7 bases from J, the gap between germline ends came to 12 bases. The CDR3 sequence: CASSGGMGNEQFF. CDR3 in DNA: TGTGCCAGCAGCGGGGGAATGGGGAATGAGCAGTTCTTC.

This clonotype was counted only a few times. The V call is TRBV29-1, the J call TRBJ2-2; 8 nucleotides match TRBD1. CDR1 and CDR2 from the germline V gene are SQVTM and ANQGSEA. The CDR3 length is 13 residues. The V gene end was trimmed by 6 bases and the J gene end by 6 bases; junction bases not matched to a gene: 6. CDR3 nucleotides: TGCAGCGTCCGGGGACAGGAGGCCGGGGAGCTGTTTTTT. Translated: CSVRGQEAGELFF.

The chain has TRBV5-4 and TRBJ2-5; 16 bases are a match to TRBD2. The CDR3 sequence is 17 residues long. Germline lookup yields CDR1 SGHNT and CDR2 YYREEE (reference sequence). V gave up 5 bases and J gave up 5 bases; unmatched junction bases: 9. CDR3 nucleotide sequence: TGTGCCAGCAGGCCCGGGACTAGCGGGAGGGCCCGGGAGACCCAGTACTTC. It encodes CASRPGTSGRARETQYF. The variable domain in full, with the rest retrieved from reference TRBV5-4 and TRBJ2-5, is ETGVTQSPTHLIKTRGQQVTLRCSSQSGHNTVSWYQQALGQGPQFIFQYYREEENGRGNFPPRFSGLQFPNYSSELNVNALELDDSALYLCASRPGTSGRARETQYFGPGTRLLVL.

A note on this clonotype: One end of the junction fails to match germline, which may point to a read error. This rearrangement joins TRBV29-1 to TRBJ2-5, with a weak D call TRBD2 (5 bases). The CDR3 runs 13 residues. The germline CDR1 and CDR2 sequences are SQVTM and ANQGSEA. In DNA form, the CDR3 reads TGCAGCGTCGAAGGGAGAAACCAAGAGACCCAGTACTTC. Residues: CSVEGRNQETQYF.

The J gene is TRBJ2-7, the V gene TRBV7-2, with unresolved D. CDR3 length: 12 amino acids. V was shortened by 3 bases and J by 2 bases, with 5 bases between the two germline ends. Germline CDR1 and CDR2: SGHTA and FQGNSA. The CDR3 spells CASSFDAYEQYF. The CDR3 region has the DNA TGTGCCAGCAGCTTCGATGCCTACGAGCAGTACTTC.

The V gene is TRBV24-1, the J gene TRBJ2-2, with TRBD2 identical over 7 bases. Trimming took 1 base from V and 5 from J; bases not matched to a gene: 0. Germline V lookup: CDR1 KGHDR, CDR2 SFDVKD. The CDR3 spans 14 residues. CDR3 bases: TGTGCCACCAGTGATTTCGGGGGGACCGGGGAGCTGTTTTTT. This gives the protein CATSDFGGTGELFF.

There are a few counts of this clonotype. The CDR3 loop is CASSRTGREQYF. The DNA for the CDR3 is TGTGCCAGCAGTCGCACAGGGCGCGAGCAGTACTTC. The chain combines TRBV27 with TRBJ2-7; D may be TRBD1 (6 bases). V lost 5 bases to trimming and J lost 6 bases, with 11 bases between them. The CDR3 totals 12 residues. Germline loops: CDR1 MNHEY, CDR2 SMNVEV (reference sequence).

As to this clonotype: One junction end disagrees with the germline gene, perhaps due to a read error. The V and J genes are TRBV6-2 or TRBV6-3 and TRBJ1-4, with D possibly matching TRBD1 (6 bases). The germline CDR1 and CDR2 sequences are MNHEY and SVGEGT. The length of the CDR3 is 14 residues. The DNA for the CDR3 is TGTGCCATCAGTGTAACAGGGATGGGCGAAAAACTGTTTTTT. Translating it yields CAISVTGMGEKLFF.

The chain is built from TRBV30 and TRBJ2-2; D unresolved. Trimming removed 3 bases from V and 0 bases from J, with 20 bases in between. The germline V gene has CDR1 GTSNPN and CDR2 SVGIG (reference sequence). The CDR3 contains 18 residues. The CDR3 nucleotides are TGTGCCTGGAGCCTCTTTCGATTAGCAATTGCGAACACCGGGGAGCTGTTTTTT. Translation: CAWSLFRLAIANTGELFF.

This clonotype qualifies as medium-sized (0.01 to 0.1%). The V and J genes are TRBV29-1 and TRBJ2-1, with TRBD1 matching 10 bases. The CDR3 covers 14 residues. Germline CDR1 and CDR2: SQVTM and ANQGSEA. Trimming cost V 7 bases and J 3 bases; bases outside gene matches: 6. This CDR3 is CSGFGTGDYNEQFF. The DNA of the CDR3 is TGCAGCGGGTTCGGGACAGGGGACTACAATGAGCAGTTCTTC.

The CDR3 region is CASRLTSGTYEQYF. CDR3 DNA sequence: TGTGCCAGCAGATTGACTAGCGGGACCTACGAGCAGTACTTC. V and J are TRBV19 and TRBJ2-7; 11 positions match TRBD2. The germline V gene encodes CDR1 LNHDA and CDR2 SQIVND (reference sequence). V shed 9 bases and J 2 bases; nucleotides not matched to a gene: 6. The CDR3 contains 14 residues.

The chain is built from TRBV19 and TRBJ2-3; 8 bases fit TRBD2. This CDR3 region has 15 residues. Looked up from germline, CDR1 is LNHDA and CDR2 is SQIVND (reference sequence). Unmatched junction bases numbered 5, after V lost 3 bases and J lost 3 bases. The CDR3 DNA is TGTGCCAGTAGTATTTTTGCTAGCGGGACAGATACGCAGTATTTT. Translated: CASSIFASGTDTQYF. Using reference TRBV19 and TRBJ2-3 for the parts outside the CDR3, the full variable domain is DGGITQSPKYLFRKEGQNVTLSCEQNLNHDAMYWYRQDPGQGLRLIYYSQIVNDFQKGDIAEGYSVSREKKESFPLTVTSAQKNPTAFYLCASSIFASGTDTQYFGPGTRLTVL.